The clone carrying this T cell receptor (beta chain) was counted ten times or more. The antigen is not known. This entry comes from a study of T cells in Graves' hyperthyroidism and ophthalmopathy. Study results and limitations: Peripheral blood also featured most of the thyroid clonotypes expanded above 0.001. Ophthalmopathy prediction by the model preceded onset by a median approximately 6.1 months.

Diagnoses were made from clinical symptoms, serum measures (thyroxine and TRAb), thyroid ultrasound and orbital computed tomography. The study collected blood at first hyperthyroidism diagnosis, before any ophthalmopathy symptoms arose. Germline V gene lookup returns CDR1 SGHRS and CDR2 YFSETQ. This CDR3 has 16 residues. V lost 4 bases and J lost 0; bases outside the gene matches: 6. Regions amplified from RNA transcripts were the TCR beta CDR3 regions. In the first-round RT-PCR of the TCR CDR3, the HTBI primer set was used. TCRdb passed the multiplex PCR reads through MiXCR, listing each CDR3 protein once. The sample has fewer than 500,000 distinct CDR3 sequences; roughly 14% are singletons.

The sequencing input was blood. The chain combines TRBV5-1 with TRBJ2-2; 7 bases are a match to TRBD1. The origin of this receptor is a man aged 30 to 45 with Graves' hyperthyroidism that later progressed to Graves' ophthalmopathy. In nucleotides, the CDR3 is TGCGCCAGCAGCCCCTGGACAGGCGCGAACACCGGGGAGCTGTTTTTT. Its protein is CASSPWTGANTGELFF.